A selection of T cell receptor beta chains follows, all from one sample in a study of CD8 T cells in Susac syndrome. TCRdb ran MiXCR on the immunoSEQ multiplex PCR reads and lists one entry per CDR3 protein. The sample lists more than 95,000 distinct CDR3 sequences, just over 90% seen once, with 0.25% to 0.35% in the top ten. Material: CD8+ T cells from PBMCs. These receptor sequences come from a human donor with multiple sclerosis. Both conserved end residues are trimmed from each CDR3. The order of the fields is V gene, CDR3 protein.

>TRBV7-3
ASSPEGGPTQY
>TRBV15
ATSKPSGEETQY
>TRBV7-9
ASSSTGYSYNEQF
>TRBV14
ASSCVVGGTEAF
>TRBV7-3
ASRDGSTDTQY
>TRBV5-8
ASLGLTTNEKLF
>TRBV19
ASTYVGLAGGRHTGELF
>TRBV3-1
ASSQVQGGTEAF
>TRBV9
ASSVGGEETQY
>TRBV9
ASSVQGAGTEAF
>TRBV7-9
ASSLMPGLGTYNEQF
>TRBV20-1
SARGDGDNYGYT
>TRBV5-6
ASSLAEGRAETQY
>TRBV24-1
ATGTATNEKLF
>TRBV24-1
ATSGPGQSIQY
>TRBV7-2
ASSLAQGNNEQF
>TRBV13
ASSPRSGSSYNEQF
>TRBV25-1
ASSAGRESAEAF
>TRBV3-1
ASSQDGGDEQY
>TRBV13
ASSPAGQGNNEQF
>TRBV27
ASSLIAGNTIY
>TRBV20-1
SAPPVRY
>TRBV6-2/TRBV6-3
ASSYGRGSYEQY
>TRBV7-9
ASSLAGYEQF
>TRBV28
ASSRGAGGYT
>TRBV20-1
SARDQGSGWKETQY
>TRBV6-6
ASSYSRQPQH
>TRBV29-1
SVSGQGGTQY
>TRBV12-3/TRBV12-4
ASSRLETGGNEQF
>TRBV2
ASSEGTGYGYT
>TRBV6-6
ASRDGKNIQY
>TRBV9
ASSVAGTANYGYT
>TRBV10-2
ATDSGEGTQY
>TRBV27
ASSFGPGNTQY
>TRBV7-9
ASSPTRGIRYNEQF
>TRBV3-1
ASSQDGEPGELF
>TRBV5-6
ASSLWTDSYEQY
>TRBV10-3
ATLDSYGYT
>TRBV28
ASSLSAGVPDTQY
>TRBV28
ASSCVGGLAGGYNEQF
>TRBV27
ASSLSLTRDLGAQY
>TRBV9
ASSVAGAAKEQY